A selection of T cell receptor beta chains follows, all from one sample in a study of T cell repertoires in cytomegalovirus infection. One entry per CDR3 protein results from TCRdb running MiXCR on the reads. The profile shows approximately 160,000 distinct CDR3 sequences, more than 15% of them singletons. The sequencing sample was made of CD8+ T cells from PBMCs. These receptor sequences come from a human donor in good health (CMV status not recorded). Some clones in this sample may be carry-over from other donors' samples. Each CDR3 is given with its conserved first and last residue. D genes are given only for firm matches. The listing skips clone size in some rows; elsewhere it reads once, few, many or a size class.

TGCAGCGCTTCGACAGGGGGCCTTTCCTATGGCTACACCTTC CSASTGGLSYGYTF TRBD1 TRBV29-1 few TRBJ1-2
TGTGCCAGCAGCCCTGACAGGGGGCTAGCGGGCGGGGGGAATGAGCAGTTCTTC CASSPDRGLAGGGNEQFF TRBD1 TRBV7-6 . TRBJ2-1
TGCAGTTCTACCGGGACTACCAAAAACATTCAGTACTTC CSSTGTTKNIQYF TRBD2 TRBV20-1 . TRBJ2-4
TGTGCCAGCACCCCGACAGGGGGAGTGAACACTGAAGCTTTCTTT CASTPTGGVNTEAFF TRBD1 TRBV7-8 few TRBJ1-1
TGTGCCAGCAGCCCAATCACTAAACAACTGTTTTTT CASSPITKQLFF . TRBV28 . TRBJ1-4
TGTGCCAGCAGCTCCCTCCTATTTAGTACAGATACGCAGTATTTT CASSSLLFSTDTQYF . TRBV7-2 many TRBJ2-3
TGTGCCAGTAGTTATTATGGAACTGAAGCTTTCTTT CASSYYGTEAFF . TRBV19 . TRBJ1-1
TGTGCCAGCACCACGGGACAGGGGGCTTCTAACTATGGCTACACCTTC CASTTGQGASNYGYTF TRBD1 TRBV7-9 . TRBJ1-2
TGTGCCAGCAGTTTCCTAGCGGAAACCTACGAGCAGTACTTC CASSFLAETYEQYF TRBD2 TRBV28 few TRBJ2-7
TGTGCCGTGGGGTTTACCTACAATGAGCAGTTCTTC CAVGFTYNEQFF . TRBV6-2/TRBV6-3 few TRBJ2-1
TGTGCCAGCAGTGAAGGGGACAGTTACGAGCAGTACTTC CASSEGDSYEQYF TRBD1 TRBV2 . TRBJ2-7